This entry describes one T cell receptor (beta chain). Its antigen is as yet unknown. Trimming cost V 0 bases and J 0 bases, with 18 bases left between them. The V gene's germline CDR1 is LGHNA and CDR2 YNFKEQ. The CDR3 loop spans 18 amino acids. Data came from immunoSEQ multiplex PCR; TCRdb stores just in-frame clones and leaves some out. The sample carries over 150,000 clones, 75% to 90% recorded once. This entry comes from a study of cytomegalovirus exposure and HLA in healthy donors. General observations from the study: Subsequent analysis showed first-cohort TCR clusters tending to co-occur in about 110 validation repertoires. A classifier reportedly called cytomegalovirus status with high sensitivity and specificity. Cytomegalovirus association was assigned to approximately 160 TCR beta chains.

The chain recombines TRBV4-2 with TRBJ2-7; D might be TRBD2 (6 bases). This receptor was taken from a man between 18 and 29 years old in good health and CMV-seropositive. Sequencing was performed on PBMCs. DNA of the CDR3: TGTGCCAGCAGCCAAGACGGGGGAGCGGTGGGAAGCTCCTACGAGCAGTACTTC. Residues: CASSQDGGAVGSSYEQYF.